This is a list of T cell receptor beta chains from one sample in a study of blood T cells in healthy people across ages. Each CDR3 protein is one row after TCRdb ran MiXCR on the 5' RACE reads. Here the sample spans hundreds of thousands of distinct CDR3 sequences, under 30% being singletons. The same sample was also used in a study of T cells of mothers and their children.

Sequencing was performed on blood. The receptors come from a boy between 10 and 17 years old in good health. The CDR3 runs from the conserved cysteine through the conserved F or W. A D gene is named only where the DNA matches it firmly. Only some rows state a clone size, as once, few, many or a class for expanded clones.

j_gene: TRBJ2-3
d_gene: TRBD1
v_gene: TRBV10-3
abundance: NA
CDR3aa: CAISESLGATGVSDTQYF
CDR3nt: TGTGCCATCAGTGAGTCCTTGGGGGCGACAGGGGTCTCAGATACGCAGTATTTT

j_gene: TRBJ1-2
d_gene: NA
v_gene: TRBV12-3/TRBV12-4
abundance: NA
CDR3aa: CASSLLVAGFYGYTF
CDR3nt: TGTGCCAGCAGTTTATTAGTCGCGGGGTTCTATGGCTACACCTTC

j_gene: TRBJ1-2
d_gene: NA
v_gene: TRBV20-1
abundance: NA
CDR3aa: CSAPGRNYGYTF
CDR3nt: TGCAGTGCCCCCGGGCGAAACTATGGCTACACCTTC

j_gene: TRBJ1-4
d_gene: TRBD1
v_gene: TRBV28
abundance: few
CDR3aa: CASSLHGTANEKLFF
CDR3nt: TGTGCCAGCAGTTTACATGGGACAGCTAATGAAAAACTGTTTTTT

j_gene: TRBJ2-5
d_gene: NA
v_gene: TRBV7-3
abundance: few
CDR3aa: CASSSRGALQETQYF
CDR3nt: TGTGCCAGCAGCTCCCGGGGGGCACTCCAAGAGACCCAGTACTTC

j_gene: TRBJ1-6
d_gene: NA
v_gene: TRBV11-2
abundance: few
CDR3aa: CASSHGIGGFRANSPLHF
CDR3nt: TGTGCCAGCAGCCACGGGATAGGAGGTTTCCGAGCAAATTCACCCCTCCACTTT

j_gene: TRBJ2-1
d_gene: NA
v_gene: TRBV20-1
abundance: once
CDR3aa: CSALKGPWRPNEQFF
CDR3nt: TGCAGTGCCCTCAAAGGGCCGTGGAGGCCCAATGAGCAGTTCTTC

j_gene: TRBJ2-5
d_gene: TRBD2
v_gene: TRBV12-3/TRBV12-4
abundance: few
CDR3aa: CASSKTSGGTQETQYF
CDR3nt: TGTGCCAGCAGTAAAACTAGCGGGGGTACCCAAGAGACCCAGTACTTC

j_gene: TRBJ2-1
d_gene: NA
v_gene: TRBV25-1
abundance: NA
CDR3aa: CASSEYRIRRIEQFF
CDR3nt: TGTGCCAGCAGTGAATATAGAATAAGGAGGATTGAGCAGTTCTTC

j_gene: TRBJ2-1
d_gene: TRBD1
v_gene: TRBV6-6
abundance: NA
CDR3aa: CASKVGQGANEQFF
CDR3nt: TGTGCCAGCAAAGTGGGACAGGGGGCCAATGAGCAGTTCTTC

j_gene: TRBJ2-7
d_gene: NA
v_gene: TRBV4-1
abundance: NA
CDR3aa: CASSQDLASLLAYEQYF
CDR3nt: TGCGCCAGCAGCCAAGATCTGGCCTCCCTCTTGGCCTACGAGCAGTACTTC

j_gene: TRBJ2-7
d_gene: NA
v_gene: TRBV20-1
abundance: few
CDR3aa: CSAHLGLGRQDDKYEQYF
CDR3nt: TGCAGTGCACATCTCGGACTAGGCCGACAGGACGATAAGTACGAGCAGTACTTC

j_gene: TRBJ2-7
d_gene: TRBD1
v_gene: TRBV27
abundance: NA
CDR3aa: CASKAGQGYNEQYF
CDR3nt: TGTGCCAGCAAAGCGGGACAGGGGTACAACGAGCAGTACTTC

j_gene: TRBJ1-1
d_gene: NA
v_gene: TRBV3-1
abundance: few
CDR3aa: CASSLGTPGVAEAFF
CDR3nt: TGTGCCAGCAGCCTCGGGACACCAGGGGTAGCTGAAGCTTTCTTT

j_gene: TRBJ2-7
d_gene: NA
v_gene: TRBV7-2
abundance: few
CDR3aa: CASSLDGQGQFPYEQYF
CDR3nt: TGTGCCAGCAGCTTAGATGGGCAGGGACAATTCCCCTACGAGCAGTACTTC

j_gene: TRBJ1-2
d_gene: NA
v_gene: TRBV5-6
abundance: NA
CDR3aa: CASSLDRETDYGYTF
CDR3nt: TGTGCCAGCAGCTTGGATAGGGAGACTGACTATGGCTACACCTTC

j_gene: TRBJ2-5
d_gene: NA
v_gene: TRBV20-1
abundance: NA
CDR3aa: CSARRVSGLETQYF
CDR3nt: TGCAGTGCTAGGCGGGTCTCGGGTTTGGAGACCCAGTACTTC

j_gene: TRBJ1-4
d_gene: NA
v_gene: TRBV20-1
abundance: few
CDR3aa: CSAEGHPNEKLFF
CDR3nt: TGCAGTGCTGAGGGACACCCTAATGAAAAACTGTTTTTT

j_gene: TRBJ2-7
d_gene: TRBD1
v_gene: TRBV29-1
abundance: few
CDR3aa: CSVRGQGVEQYF
CDR3nt: TGCAGCGTTCGGGGACAGGGAGTCGAGCAGTACTTC

j_gene: TRBJ1-3
d_gene: NA
v_gene: TRBV15
abundance: NA
CDR3aa: CATSRDRIESSGNTIYF
CDR3nt: TGTGCCACCAGCAGAGATCGGATTGAATCCTCTGGAAACACCATATATTTT

j_gene: TRBJ1-1
d_gene: NA
v_gene: TRBV20-1
abundance: NA
CDR3aa: CSASQGDTEAFF
CDR3nt: TGCAGTGCCTCACAGGGAGATACTGAAGCTTTCTTT

j_gene: TRBJ2-5
d_gene: TRBD2
v_gene: TRBV7-9
abundance: NA
CDR3aa: CASSRGRVKETQYF
CDR3nt: TGTGCCAGCAGCCGCGGGAGGGTGAAGGAGACCCAGTACTTC

j_gene: TRBJ1-4
d_gene: TRBD1
v_gene: TRBV13
abundance: few
CDR3aa: CASSSTGEREKLFF
CDR3nt: TGTGCCAGCAGCTCGACAGGGGAGAGGGAAAAACTGTTTTTT

j_gene: TRBJ1-4
d_gene: NA
v_gene: TRBV12-3/TRBV12-4
abundance: NA
CDR3aa: CASCPRGGDEKLFF
CDR3nt: TGTGCCAGCTGCCCCCGCGGGGGGGATGAAAAACTGTTTTTT

j_gene: TRBJ2-1
d_gene: TRBD2
v_gene: TRBV11-2
abundance: NA
CDR3aa: CASSFRTSGAYEQFF
CDR3nt: TGTGCCAGCAGCTTCCGGACTAGCGGGGCCTATGAGCAGTTCTTC

j_gene: TRBJ2-7
d_gene: NA
v_gene: TRBV7-9
abundance: few
CDR3aa: CASSAHYEQYF
CDR3nt: TGTGCCAGCAGCGCTCACTACGAGCAGTACTTC

j_gene: TRBJ2-1
d_gene: NA
v_gene: TRBV20-1
abundance: NA
CDR3aa: CSAQDSRYNEQFF
CDR3nt: TGCAGTGCCCAGGATAGCCGCTACAATGAGCAGTTCTTC

j_gene: TRBJ2-1
d_gene: NA
v_gene: TRBV3-1
abundance: few
CDR3aa: CASSQVARRTFF
CDR3nt: TGTGCCAGCAGCCAAGTGGCCAGGCGAACGTTCTTC

j_gene: TRBJ2-3
d_gene: TRBD1
v_gene: TRBV18
abundance: NA
CDR3aa: CASSPPTGWDTDTQYF
CDR3nt: TGTGCCAGCTCACCGCCGACAGGGTGGGACACAGATACGCAGTATTTT

j_gene: TRBJ2-5
d_gene: NA
v_gene: TRBV5-1
abundance: few
CDR3aa: CASRWSLQETQYF
CDR3nt: TGCGCCAGCCGATGGTCCCTCCAAGAGACCCAGTACTTC

j_gene: TRBJ2-7
d_gene: NA
v_gene: TRBV6-1
abundance: few
CDR3aa: CASSDPNRFTSSYEQYF
CDR3nt: TGTGCCAGCAGTGATCCGAACAGGTTCACAAGCTCCTACGAGCAGTACTTC

j_gene: TRBJ2-4
d_gene: TRBD1
v_gene: TRBV7-8
abundance: NA
CDR3aa: CASSLDRGPSGIQYF
CDR3nt: TGTGCCAGCAGCTTGGACAGGGGACCCTCGGGCATTCAGTACTTC

j_gene: TRBJ1-2
d_gene: NA
v_gene: TRBV28
abundance: NA
CDR3aa: CASRPPQVYGYTF
CDR3nt: TGTGCCAGCAGACCCCCCCAGGTTTATGGCTACACCTTC

j_gene: TRBJ1-2
d_gene: TRBD1
v_gene: TRBV12-3/TRBV12-4
abundance: few
CDR3aa: CASRGDRSYGYTF
CDR3nt: TGTGCCAGCAGAGGGGACAGGAGCTATGGCTACACCTTC

j_gene: TRBJ1-2
d_gene: NA
v_gene: TRBV29-1
abundance: few
CDR3aa: CSVEGGSNYGYTF
CDR3nt: TGCAGCGTTGAAGGAGGGTCTAACTATGGCTACACCTTC

j_gene: TRBJ2-1
d_gene: NA
v_gene: TRBV11-2
abundance: NA
CDR3aa: CASSSLRRSSYNEQFF
CDR3nt: TGTGCCAGCAGCTCTCTAAGGAGGAGCTCCTACAATGAGCAGTTCTTC

j_gene: TRBJ2-7
d_gene: NA
v_gene: TRBV3-1
abundance: NA
CDR3aa: CASSLRDNYEQYF
CDR3nt: TGTGCCAGCAGCCTCCGGGACAATTACGAGCAGTACTTC

j_gene: TRBJ2-1
d_gene: NA
v_gene: TRBV6-5
abundance: NA
CDR3aa: CASSLEGRREQFF
CDR3nt: TGTGCCAGCAGCCTTGAGGGTAGACGGGAGCAGTTCTTC

j_gene: TRBJ2-4
d_gene: TRBD2
v_gene: TRBV20-1
abundance: NA
CDR3aa: CSARGTSGLKNIQYF
CDR3nt: TGCAGTGCTAGAGGGACTAGCGGTCTCAAAAACATTCAGTACTTC

j_gene: TRBJ2-5
d_gene: TRBD2
v_gene: TRBV20-1
abundance: NA
CDR3aa: CSARDDGAGGPERETQYF
CDR3nt: TGCAGTGCTAGAGATGATGGGGCGGGGGGGCCGGAACGAGAGACCCAGTACTTC

j_gene: TRBJ2-2
d_gene: NA
v_gene: TRBV28
abundance: NA
CDR3aa: CASSFRRSNTGELFF
CDR3nt: TGTGCCAGCAGTTTTAGGAGGTCTAACACCGGGGAGCTGTTTTTT

j_gene: TRBJ1-5
d_gene: TRBD1
v_gene: TRBV7-2
abundance: NA
CDR3aa: CASSLDRGRDQPQHF
CDR3nt: TGTGCCAGCAGCTTAGACAGGGGACGGGATCAGCCCCAGCATTTT

j_gene: TRBJ1-2
d_gene: NA
v_gene: TRBV5-1
abundance: few
CDR3aa: CASSPQGQVNYGYTF
CDR3nt: TGCGCCAGCAGCCCACAAGGCCAAGTCAACTATGGCTACACCTTC